Below are 7 T cell receptor beta chains sequenced from a single sample in a study of T cells in Graves' hyperthyroidism and ophthalmopathy. TCR beta CDR3 regions were amplified from RNA transcripts. A first-round RT-PCR of the TCR CDR3 used the HTBI primer set. TCRdb passed the multiplex PCR reads through MiXCR, listing each CDR3 protein once. The repertoire includes under 300,000 distinct CDR3 sequences, less than 15% of them detected once, and about 14% sits in the top ten. Sequenced input: blood. All receptors derive from a woman aged 40 to 49 with Graves' hyperthyroidism that later progressed to Graves' ophthalmopathy.

Details on this clonotype: A much larger clone lies one base from this, so it may be a read error. The chain is built from TRBV7-2 and TRBJ2-7; 8 bases are a match to TRBD2. V dropped 1 base and J dropped 0; count of bases not matched to a gene: 8. CDR1 and CDR2 from the germline V gene are SGHTA and FQGNSA. The CDR3 runs 17 residues. CDR3 sequence: CASSLEAGALSSYEQYF. The CDR3 bases are TGTGCCAGCAGCTTAGAAGCGGGAGCTCTAAGCTCCTACGAGCAGTACTTC.

This clonotype showed up many times. The chain is built from TRBV20-1 and TRBJ1-4, with D possibly being TRBD1 (5 bases). The V end lost 4 bases, the J end lost 6 bases, and 15 bases lay between the germline ends. The germline gives CDR1 DFQATT, CDR2 SNEGSKA (reference sequence). This CDR3 is built from 14 residues. The chain's CDR3 is CSANGAGQDEKLFF. CDR3 nucleotides: TGCAGTGCTAATGGAGCAGGGCAGGATGAAAAACTGTTTTTT.

This clonotype has a count of ten or more. The chain carries TRBV5-1 and TRBJ2-3; D unresolved. CDR3 size: 14 residues. V was shortened by 0 bases and J by 2 bases, with 7 bases between the two germline ends. Per germline, CDR1 SGHRS and CDR2 YFSETQ. The CDR3, as DNA: TGCGCCAGCAGCTTGGAAGTAAACACAGATACGCAGTATTTT. Amino acids: CASSLEVNTDTQYF.

Many counts were recorded for this clonotype. The gene calls are TRBV6-1 and TRBJ1-4, with 8 bases that match TRBD1. CDR1 is MNHNS, CDR2 SASEGT, per germline. CDR3 size: 14 residues. V lost 6 bases to trimming and J lost 7 bases; unmatched junction nucleotides: 7. The CDR3: CASSQQGGVEKLFF. The CDR3 DNA is TGTGCCAGCAGCCAACAGGGGGGAGTTGAAAAACTGTTTTTT.

This clonotype was counted ten times or more. V is TRBV11-2 and J is TRBJ1-1, with TRBD1 matching over 8 bases. The CDR3 covers 16 residues. V lost 5 bases to trimming and J lost 5 bases; unmatched junction nucleotides: 13. Looked up from germline, CDR1 is SGHAT and CDR2 is FQNNGV. CDR3 bases: TGTGCCAGCAGCATTACCGTCAGGGGGCGCGGGACTGAAGCTTTCTTT. This encodes CASSITVRGRGTEAFF.

This clonotype was found many times. Because the CDR3's place on the DNA is in doubt, the DNA is left out and the CDR3 is given as listed by TCRdb. J is TRBJ2-7 and V is TRBV11-2; the table's TRBD1 call for D was not verified on the DNA. Germline loops: CDR1 SGHAT, CDR2 FQNNGV. The CDR3 numbers 14 amino acids, ends counted. The chain's CDR3 is CASSFGGGAGAVYF.

The table lists this clonotype with many counts. The gene calls are TRBV11-3 and TRBJ2-1; D is unresolved. The V end lost 5 bases, the J end lost 4 bases, and 9 bases lay between the germline ends. The germline V gene encodes CDR1 SGHNT and CDR2 YENEEA. The CDR3 totals 13 residues. The DNA for the CDR3 is TGTGCCAGCAGCCGACGGTCTTACAATGAGCAGTTCTTC. Translating gives CASSRRSYNEQFF.